This record looks at one TCR beta chain sequence and its context. Antigen unknown. CDR3 size: 15 residues. Germline CDR1 SGHNT, CDR2 YENEEA. Trimming cost V 5 bases and J 4 bases; bases outside gene matches: 9. The data stem from a study of cytomegalovirus exposure and HLA in healthy donors. General study findings and limits: Presence/absence comparisons presumed near-even sequencing depth among donors.

Healthy bone marrow donors supplied every sample. The PCR was carried out with 60 Vbeta primers and 13 Jbeta primers. Repertoires were generated with immunoSEQ multiplex PCR, while TCRdb's copy carries only in-frame clones and drops some. This repertoire shows 200,000 or so clones, approximately 84% found once; its top ten account for about 6%. This rearrangement joins TRBV11-3 to TRBJ1-2; TRBD1 aligns across 8 bases. The source is a woman in her twenties or thirties in good health and CMV-seropositive. Sequenced sample: PBMCs. In nucleotides, the CDR3 is TGTGCCAGCAGCCTCGGACAGGGCGGTTCCTATGGCTACACCTTC. It yields the protein CASSLGQGGSYGYTF.